Listed below are T cell receptor beta chains from one sample, sequenced in a study of T cells in Graves' hyperthyroidism and ophthalmopathy. Via MiXCR, TCRdb re-called the multiplex PCR reads, giving one row per CDR3 protein. The sample shows nearly 600,000 distinct CDR3 sequences, over 11% of them seen only once. The sequenced material came from blood. These receptors all stem from a woman in her thirties with Graves' hyperthyroidism that later progressed to Graves' ophthalmopathy. Both conserved end residues are part of each CDR3.

TRBJ2-7	TRBV4-1	CASSRQGEGGFSYEQYF
TRBJ1-3	TRBV12-3/TRBV12-4	CASKGGANGGNTIYF
TRBJ2-7	TRBV24-1	CATSDLPSGPSYEQYF
TRBJ2-1	TRBV28	CASRLGLAGDYAEQFF
TRBJ2-2	TRBV5-1	CASSLWGGTNTGELFF
TRBJ1-1	TRBV10-2	CASSESITEAFF
TRBJ2-7	TRBV12-3/TRBV12-4	CASSFWGRGEQYF
TRBJ2-7	TRBV28	CASSLLSGYEQYF
TRBJ1-3	TRBV7-9	CASSTGRNTIYF
TRBJ2-7	TRBV3-1	CASTTGTGGREQYF